This entry concerns a single TCR beta chain. The antigen is unknown. Expansion of antigen-specific CD4+ T cells with viral peptide pools was carried out by the ViraFEST assay before sequencing. Cultured cells yielded isolated CD4+ T cells after around 9 days. The vaccine given was either BNT162b2 or mRNA-1273, in two doses. Sequencing used immunoSEQ multiplex PCR; TCRdb keeps in-frame clones, though not all of them. The table shows around 30,000 clones, with roughly 80% occurring only once. This entry comes from a study of vaccination effects on CD4 cells after COVID-19. Study findings and constraints: Late in the post-vaccination period, infection-induced and vaccine-induced clones underwent marked clonal contraction.

The V end was cut by 6 bases, the J end by 2 bases, with 14 bases between. In germline, CDR1 is MNHEY, CDR2 SMNVEV (reference sequence). The CDR3 totals 15 residues. The clonotype was recovered from a human donor who received a COVID-19 vaccine. Some clones in this sample may be carry-over from other donors' samples. The chain employs TRBV27 and TRBJ1-5; weak D call: TRBD1 (6 bases). The source material was CD4+ T cells from PBMCs cultured with SARS-CoV-2 spike peptides, sampled after COVID-19 vaccination. The CDR3 DNA follows: TGTGCCAGCAGAACGCGACAGGCGGGCAATCAGCCCCAGCATTTT. Its protein product is CASRTRQAGNQPQHF.